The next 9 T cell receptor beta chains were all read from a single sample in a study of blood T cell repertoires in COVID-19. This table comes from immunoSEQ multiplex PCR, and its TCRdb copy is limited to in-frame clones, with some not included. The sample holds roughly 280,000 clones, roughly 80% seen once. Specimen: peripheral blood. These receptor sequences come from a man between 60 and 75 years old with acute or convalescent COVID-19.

The CDR3 region has the DNA TGTGCCAGCAGCTCCCTTAGCGGGAGGCCAACCTACGAGCAGTACTTC. Protein sequence: CASSSLSGRPTYEQYF. This chain links TRBV7-2 with TRBJ2-7; 10 bases are shared with TRBD2. Germline V gene lookup returns CDR1 SGHTA and CDR2 FQGNSA. Trimming took 4 bases from V and 2 from J; bases not matched to a gene: 8. The CDR3 is 16 amino acids.

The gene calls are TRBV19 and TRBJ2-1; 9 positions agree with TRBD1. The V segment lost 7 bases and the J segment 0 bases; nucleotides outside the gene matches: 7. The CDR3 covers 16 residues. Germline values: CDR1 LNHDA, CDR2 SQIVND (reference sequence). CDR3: CASKSPGQGSYNEQFF. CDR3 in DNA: TGTGCCAGTAAATCCCCGGGACAGGGCTCCTACAATGAGCAGTTCTTC.

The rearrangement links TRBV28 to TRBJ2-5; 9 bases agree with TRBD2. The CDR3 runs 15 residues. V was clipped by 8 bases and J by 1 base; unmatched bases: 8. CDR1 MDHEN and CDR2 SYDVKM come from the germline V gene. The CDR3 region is CASSQGGRAQETQYF. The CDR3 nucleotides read TGTGCCAGCTCTCAGGGCGGGAGGGCCCAAGAGACCCAGTACTTC.

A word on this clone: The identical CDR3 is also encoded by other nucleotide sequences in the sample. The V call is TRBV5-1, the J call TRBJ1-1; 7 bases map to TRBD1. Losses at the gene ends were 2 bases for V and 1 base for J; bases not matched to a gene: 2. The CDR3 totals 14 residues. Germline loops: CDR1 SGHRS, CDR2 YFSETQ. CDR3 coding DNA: TGCGCCAGCAGCTTAGGGACAGCGAACACTGAAGCTTTCTTT. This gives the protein CASSLGTANTEAFF.

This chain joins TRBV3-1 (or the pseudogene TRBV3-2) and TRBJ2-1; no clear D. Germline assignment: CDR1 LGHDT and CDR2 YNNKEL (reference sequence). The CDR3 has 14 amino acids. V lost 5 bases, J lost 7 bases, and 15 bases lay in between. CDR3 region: CASSGTRTVNEQFF. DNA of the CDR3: TGTGCCAGCAGCGGAACCCGAACAGTTAATGAGCAGTTCTTC.

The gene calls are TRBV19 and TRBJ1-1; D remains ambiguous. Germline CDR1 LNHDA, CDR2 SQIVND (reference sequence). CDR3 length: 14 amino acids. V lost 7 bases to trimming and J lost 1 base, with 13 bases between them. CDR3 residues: CASIIGTGNTEAFF. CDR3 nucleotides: TGTGCCAGTATAATCGGAACGGGGAACACTGAAGCTTTCTTT.

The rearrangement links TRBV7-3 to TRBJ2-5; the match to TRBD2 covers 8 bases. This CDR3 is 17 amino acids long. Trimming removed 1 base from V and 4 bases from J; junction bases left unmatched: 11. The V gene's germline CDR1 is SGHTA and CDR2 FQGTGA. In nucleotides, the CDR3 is TGTGCCAGCAGCTTAAACCCCTTGAGCGGGAGACCAGAGACCCAGTACTTC. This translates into CASSLNPLSGRPETQYF.

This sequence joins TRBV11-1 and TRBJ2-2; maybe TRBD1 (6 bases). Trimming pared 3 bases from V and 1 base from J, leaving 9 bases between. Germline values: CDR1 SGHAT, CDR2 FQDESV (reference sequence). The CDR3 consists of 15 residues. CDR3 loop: CASSLRGLNTGELFF. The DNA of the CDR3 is TGTGCCAGCAGCTTGAGGGGGTTGAACACCGGGGAGCTGTTTTTT.

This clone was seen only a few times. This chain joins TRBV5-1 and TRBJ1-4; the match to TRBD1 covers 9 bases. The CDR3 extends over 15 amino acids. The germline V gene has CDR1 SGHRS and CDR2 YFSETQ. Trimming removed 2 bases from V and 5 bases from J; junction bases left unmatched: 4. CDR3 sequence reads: CASSLIGQGNEKLFF. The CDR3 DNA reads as TGCGCCAGCAGCTTAATCGGACAGGGGAATGAAAAACTGTTTTTT.